The next 15 T cell receptor beta chains were all read from a single sample in a study of blood T cells in healthy people across ages. Alongside a J-beta primer mix, a sample-barcoded 5' primer served in a second PCR lasting roughly 6 to 11 cycles. TCRdb ran MiXCR on the 5' RACE reads and lists one entry per CDR3 protein. The table records approximately 670,000 distinct CDR3 sequences, 40% to 45% of them present only once. The sequencing sample was made of blood. These receptor sequences come from a man aged 80 or over in good health.

V and J are TRBV7-9 and TRBJ2-3, with 7 bases identical to TRBD2. Per germline, CDR1 SEHNR and CDR2 FQNEAQ (reference sequence). V was pared by 2 bases and J by 5 bases, with 10 bases of the junction left unmatched. The CDR3 is 16 amino acids. CDR3 nucleotide sequence: TGTGCCAGCAGCTTACCGGTAGGGAGGGCGGAAGATACGCAGTATTTT. Translating it yields CASSLPVGRAEDTQYF.

This clonotype appeared a few times. V gene TRBV5-1 combines with J gene TRBJ2-2; 7 bases are a match to TRBD1. Trimming at V came to 2 bases and at J to 0 bases, leaving 4 bases not matched to a gene. CDR1 is SGHRS and CDR2 is YFSETQ in the germline V gene. The CDR3 length is 16 residues. CDR3: CASSFPGQPNTGELFF. CDR3 nucleotide sequence: TGCGCCAGCAGCTTTCCGGGACAGCCGAACACCGGGGAGCTGTTTTTT.

The rearrangement uses TRBV12-3 or TRBV12-4 and TRBJ1-5; tentative D call: TRBD1 (6 bases). The CDR3 has 13 residues. Trimming pared 7 bases from V and 5 bases from J, leaving 12 bases between. Here the CDR3 DNA reads TGTGCCAGCACGTACAGGGAGGATCAGCCCCAGCATTTT. It yields the protein CASTYREDQPQHF.

The V call is TRBV9, the J call TRBJ2-1; maybe TRBD2 (5 bases). The J call could be wrong; TRBJ2-7 is a better fit for the DNA end. The germline CDR1 and CDR2 sequences are SGDLS and YYNGEE. The CDR3 length is 15 residues. CDR3 sequence reads: CASSVVGSDYNEQYF. Here the CDR3 DNA reads TGTGCCAGCAGCGTAGTGGGTAGCGACTACAATGAGCAGTACTTC.

This clonotype came up a few times. The gene calls are TRBV4-1 and TRBJ2-1; no firm D call. The CDR3 covers 14 residues. Per germline, CDR1 MGHRA and CDR2 YSYEKL. Trimming left V 0 bases short and J 12 bases short, with 15 bases between. The CDR3 region has the DNA TGCGCCAGCAGCCAAGATCTAGATAGGTTTTGGCAGTTCTTC. The encoded protein is CASSQDLDRFWQFF.

This clonotype has just a few counts. The rearrangement uses TRBV2 and TRBJ2-1, with 12 positions matching TRBD2. Losses at the gene ends were 6 bases for V and 2 bases for J; bases not matched to a gene: 5. The length of the CDR3 is 16 residues. The germline V gene encodes CDR1 SNHLY and CDR2 FYNNEI. CDR3 sequence reads: CASRRTSGTPYNEQFF. CDR3 nucleotide sequence: TGTGCCAGCAGAAGGACTAGCGGGACACCCTACAATGAGCAGTTCTTC.

In this sample, this clonotype turned up a few times. This sequence joins TRBV7-2 and TRBJ2-3; D not resolved. Trimming took 5 bases from V and 1 from J, leaving 16 bases between them. Germline V gene sequence: CDR1 SGHTA, CDR2 FQGNSA. The length of the CDR3 is 16 residues. DNA of the CDR3: TGTGCCAGCAGCCCCGTCTCCCTGGCGGGCACAGATACGCAGTATTTT. This codes for CASSPVSLAGTDTQYF.

This clonotype has just a few counts. The rearrangement links TRBV6-2 or TRBV6-3 to TRBJ1-2, with D hard to call. Germline V lookup: CDR1 MNHEY, CDR2 SVGEGT. The CDR3 consists of 13 residues. V lost 5 bases and J 4 bases, leaving 11 bases between the germline ends. The CDR3 region has the DNA TGTGCCAGCAGTCCTGACATTTCCTATGGCTACACCTTC. Its translation is CASSPDISYGYTF.

A few counts support this clonotype. The chain recombines TRBV7-2 with TRBJ2-7; D not resolved. The V gene lost 1 base and the J gene lost 7 bases, with 11 bases spanning the gap. This CDR3 contains 13 residues. Germline V gives CDR1 SGHTA, CDR2 FQGNSA. The DNA for the CDR3 is TGTGCCAGCAGCTTAGGGACGTACAATGAGCAGTACTTC. Its translation: CASSLGTYNEQYF. Looking up the rest from reference TRBV7-2 and TRBJ2-7 gives the full variable domain: GAGVSQSPSNKVTEKGKDVELRCDPISGHTALYWYRQSLGQGLEFLIYFQGNSAPDKSGLPSDRFSAERTGGSVSTLTIQRTQQEDSAVYLCASSLGTYNEQYFGPGTRLTVT.

This clonotype showed up just a few times. The chain combines TRBV29-1 with TRBJ1-2; D gene ambiguous. The CDR3 is made up of 14 amino acids. Germline V gives CDR1 SQVTM, CDR2 ANQGSEA. V lost 2 bases and J 1 base, leaving 11 bases between the germline ends. The CDR3 coding sequence is TGCAGCGTTGAATTTGTGCAGGTTAACTATGGCTACACCTTC. This translates into CSVEFVQVNYGYTF. Full variable domain (rest looked up from reference TRBV29-1 and TRBJ1-2): SAVISQKPSRDICQRGTSLTIQCQVDSQVTMMFWYRQQPGQSLTLIATANQGSEATYESGFVIDKFPISRPNLTFSTLTVSNMSPEDSSIYLCSVEFVQVNYGYTFGSGTRLTVV.

The rearrangement uses TRBV7-3 and TRBJ2-2; 11 nucleotides match TRBD2. Germline trimming cut 5 bases from V and 3 bases from J; bases unmatched to any gene: 14. Germline V CDR1 and CDR2: SGHTA, FQGTGA. This CDR3 has 19 residues. CDR3: CASSPHSGRAGRDTGELFF. CDR3 DNA sequence: TGTGCCAGCAGCCCCCATAGCGGGAGGGCCGGAAGGGACACCGGGGAGCTGTTTTTT.

This clonotype was seen more than once but under ten times. The rearrangement joins TRBV7-3 to TRBJ2-7, with 7 bases lining up with TRBD2. Trimming cost V 0 bases and J 4 bases; bases outside gene matches: 6. The CDR3 is 15 residues long. Germline loops: CDR1 SGHTA, CDR2 FQGTGA. The CDR3 reads CASSLTPGGSYEQYF. The CDR3 DNA reads as TGTGCCAGCAGCTTAACTCCGGGGGGTTCTTACGAGCAGTACTTC.

V gene TRBV5-1 combines with J gene TRBJ2-1; TRBD2 might be the D (6 bases). Germline CDR1 reads SGHRS; CDR2 reads YFSETQ. V lost 4 bases, J lost 8 bases, and 16 bases lay in between. The CDR3 covers 14 residues. The CDR3 protein is CASSLTGTADEQFF. The CDR3, as DNA: TGCGCCAGCAGCCTCACCGGGACTGCGGATGAGCAGTTCTTC.

The chain links TRBV3-1 to TRBJ2-1, with 8 nucleotides matching TRBD1. With V trimmed by 4 bases and J by 5 bases, 4 bases remained unmatched. There are 14 residues in the CDR3. The germline V gene encodes CDR1 LGHDT and CDR2 YNNKEL (reference sequence). The CDR3 DNA reads as TGTGCCAGCAGCCTCGGACAGGGCCACAATGAGCAGTTCTTC. Its translation: CASSLGQGHNEQFF.

This clonotype has a handful of counts. CDR3 protein: CASSGYRGSGTDTQYF. The CDR3 DNA follows: TGTGCCAGCAGTGGATACAGGGGAAGTGGCACAGATACGCAGTATTTT. The V gene is TRBV27, the J gene TRBJ2-3; TRBD1 aligns across 7 bases. CDR1 is MNHEY, CDR2 SMNVEV, per germline (reference sequence). This CDR3 region has 16 residues. V lost 5 bases and J lost 1; bases outside the gene matches: 9.